The 10 T cell receptor beta chains listed next were all sequenced from one sample in a study of T-cell memory formation after mild COVID-19 (dated by TCRdb to 2020 to 2023). The library relied on 5' RACE. Sequencing instrument: Illumina NovaSeq 6000. The raw public reads went through TCRdb reprocessing: fastp at Q25, MiXCR clone calling, in-frame beta chains kept. Merged by CDR3 protein, the rows form single entries marked with the most common genes and DNA. This sample gives under 300,000 distinct CDR3 sequences in total; over 15% of them show up just once. The biggest ten clones account for about 3.5% of the sample. The sample consisted of PBMCs or a T cell subset sorted from them (not recorded which). These TCRs come from a man aged 18 to 30 who had mild COVID-19 (a few samples of this study predate the infection). The sample titles of this study are shuffled in the database, so cell type and time point are left out; the donor was told from shared clones.

V gene TRBV7-9 combines with J gene TRBJ1-5; D unclear. This CDR3 is built from 12 residues. V dropped 6 bases and J dropped 5 bases, with 8 bases sitting between them. Germline CDR1 reads SEHNR; CDR2 reads FQNEAQ (reference sequence). The CDR3 here is CASRSGDQPQHF. The CDR3 region has the DNA TGTGCCAGCAGGTCGGGAGATCAGCCCCAGCATTTT. The entire variable domain, with the rest obtained from reference TRBV7-9 and TRBJ1-5, is as follows: DTGVSQNPRHKITKRGQNVTFRCDPISEHNRLYWYRQTLGQGPEFLTYFQNEAQLEKSRLLSDRFSAERPKGSFSTLEIQRTEQGDSAMYLCASRSGDQPQHFGDGTRLSIL.

This clonotype came up many times. This chain's CDR3 is CASSPTGVTQYF. CDR3 in DNA: TGTGCCAGCAGCCCGACAGGGGTTACGCAGTATTTT. The V and J genes are TRBV7-2 and TRBJ2-3; 8 bases are shared with TRBD1. The CDR3 is made up of 12 amino acids. Trimming cost V 5 bases and J 8 bases; bases outside gene matches: 3. Germline CDR1 and CDR2: SGHTA and FQGNSA.

This clonotype was counted only a few times. The chain couples TRBV2 to TRBJ1-1; D is ambiguous. Trimming cost V 8 bases and J 1 base, with 8 bases left between them. Germline values: CDR1 SNHLY, CDR2 FYNNEI. This CDR3 comprises 12 residues. This CDR3 reads CASRPGNTEAFF. The CDR3 coding sequence is TGTGCCAGCCGCCCTGGGAACACTGAAGCTTTCTTT. The full variable domain, rest sourced from reference TRBV2 and TRBJ1-1, is EPEVTQTPSHQVTQMGQEVILRCVPISNHLYFYWYRQILGQKVEFLVSFYNNEISEKSEIFDDQFSVERPDGSNFTLKIRSTKLEDSAMYFCASRPGNTEAFFGQGTRLTVV.

The chain joins TRBV18 to TRBJ2-7; D gene unclear. V dropped 3 bases and J dropped 0 bases, with 12 bases sitting between them. CDR3 length: 15 residues. CDR1 is KGHSH, CDR2 LQKENI, per germline. The CDR3 protein is CASSPTALLSYEQYF. In DNA form, the CDR3 reads TGTGCCAGCTCACCTACAGCCCTTCTCTCCTACGAGCAGTACTTC.

This clonotype was detected many times. A read error may produce the germline difference seen at one junction end. CDR3 protein: CASSSGGRETQYF. CDR3 coding DNA: TGCGCCAGCAGCTCCGGGGGGCGGGAGACCCAGTACTTC. This rearrangement joins TRBV12-3 or TRBV12-4 to TRBJ2-5; the D gene is possibly TRBD2 (7 bases). The CDR3 spans 13 residues.

V usage is TRBV12-3 or TRBV12-4 and J usage is TRBJ2-3; 7 bases are shared with TRBD2. V dropped 7 bases and J dropped 3; count of bases not matched to a gene: 10. This CDR3 has 15 residues. The CDR3, as DNA: TGTGCCAGCACCCGGGGGACTACGGAAACAGATACGCAGTATTTT. Amino acids: CASTRGTTETDTQYF.

This clonotype has a handful of counts. CDR3 bases: TGCAGTGCTAGAAGGGACAGGGGAGAATATGGCTACACCTTC. Amino acids: CSARRDRGEYGYTF. This rearrangement joins TRBV20-1 to TRBJ1-2; TRBD1 matches 10 bases. This CDR3 region has 14 residues. The germline gives CDR1 DFQATT, CDR2 SNEGSKA (reference sequence). With V trimmed by 2 bases and J by 5 bases, 5 bases remained unmatched.

The CDR3: CASSPGTTLPHGYTF. CDR3 nucleotides: TGTGCCAGCAGCCCTGGGACAACTCTCCCTCATGGCTACACCTTC. The chain uses TRBV5-6 and TRBJ1-2; perhaps TRBD1 as D (6 bases). Trimming took 4 bases from V and 6 from J, leaving 19 bases between them. There are 15 residues in the CDR3. Looked up from germline, CDR1 is SGHDT and CDR2 is YYEEEE.

The chain joins TRBV30 to TRBJ2-7, with 9 positions matching TRBD2. The CDR3 runs to 15 residues. V lost 3 bases and J lost 0; bases outside the gene matches: 6. From germline, CDR1 is GTSNPN and CDR2 SVGIG (reference sequence). In nucleotides, the CDR3 is TGTGCCTGGAGCCGACTAGCGGTGAGCTCCTACGAGCAGTACTTC. Translating gives CAWSRLAVSSYEQYF.

The table lists this clonotype with a count of one. The chain recombines TRBV12-3 or TRBV12-4 with TRBJ1-1; D remains ambiguous. V gave up 6 bases and J gave up 2 bases, with 13 bases separating them. CDR3 length: 14 amino acids. CDR3 amino acids: CASSRVTANTEAFF. The CDR3 region has the DNA TGTGCCAGCAGCCGAGTGACGGCTAACACTGAAGCTTTCTTT.